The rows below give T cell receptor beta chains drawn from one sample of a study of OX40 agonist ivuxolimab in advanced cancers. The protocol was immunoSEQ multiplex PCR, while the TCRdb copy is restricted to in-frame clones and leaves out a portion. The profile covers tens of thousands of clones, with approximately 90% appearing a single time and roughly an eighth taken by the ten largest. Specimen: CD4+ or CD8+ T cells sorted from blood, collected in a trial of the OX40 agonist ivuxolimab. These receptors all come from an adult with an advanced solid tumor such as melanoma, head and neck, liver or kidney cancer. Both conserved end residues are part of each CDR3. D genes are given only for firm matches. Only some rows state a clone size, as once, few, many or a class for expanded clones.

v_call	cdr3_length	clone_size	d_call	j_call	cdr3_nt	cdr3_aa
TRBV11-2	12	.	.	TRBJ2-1	TGTGCCTGTCAGGACAGTGACAATGAGCAGTTCTTC	CACQDSDNEQFF
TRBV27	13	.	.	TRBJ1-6	TGTGCCAGCAGTACGGACTATAATTCACCCCTCCACTTT	CASSTDYNSPLHF
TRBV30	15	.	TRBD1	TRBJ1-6	TGTGCCTGGAACACGGGGACAGGGGGGTACTCACCCCTCCACTTT	CAWNTGTGGYSPLHF
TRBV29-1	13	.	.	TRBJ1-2	TGCAGCGCCCGGGGGATCTTCGACTATGGCTACACCTTC	CSARGIFDYGYTF
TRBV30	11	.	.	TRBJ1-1	TGTACCTGGAATAGGGCCACTGAAGCTTTCTTT	CTWNRATEAFF
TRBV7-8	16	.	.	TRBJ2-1	TGTGCCAGCTGCCTCGGGAGCCGGAGCTCCTACAATGAGCAGTTCTTC	CASCLGSRSSYNEQFF
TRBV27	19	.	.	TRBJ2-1	TGTGCCAGCAGTTTATTGGGTCTAGTGCGGCATACAATGGAGGATGAGCAGTTCTTC	CASSLLGLVRHTMEDEQFF
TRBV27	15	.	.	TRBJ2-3	TGTGCCAGCAGCGGCCCCGGGGAGGCGGCAGATACGCAGTATTTT	CASSGPGEAADTQYF
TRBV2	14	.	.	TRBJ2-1	TGTGCCAGCAGTGACGAGGTATCCTACAATGAGCAGTTCTTC	CASSDEVSYNEQFF
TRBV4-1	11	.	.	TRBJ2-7	TGCGCCAGCAGCCAAGCGGGAGAGCAGTACTTC	CASSQAGEQYF
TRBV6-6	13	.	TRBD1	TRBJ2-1	TGTGCCACCAGGCACAGGGGGAGCAATGAGCAGTTCTTC	CATRHRGSNEQFF
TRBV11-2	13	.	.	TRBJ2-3	TGTGCCAGCAGCGCCGTGGGGCGAGATACGCAGTATTTT	CASSAVGRDTQYF
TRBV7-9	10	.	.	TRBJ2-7	TGTGCCAGCAGCTTGGACGAGCAGTACTTC	CASSLDEQYF
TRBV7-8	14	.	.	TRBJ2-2	TGTGCCAGCACCAGGGGCCTTATCACCGGGGAGCTGTTTTTT	CASTRGLITGELFF
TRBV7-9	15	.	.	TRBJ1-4	TGTGCCAGCAGCTCGCCAGCGGGAACTAATGAAAAACTGTTTTTT	CASSSPAGTNEKLFF
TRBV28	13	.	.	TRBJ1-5	TGTGCCAGCAGTTGGACCTTATCGGAGCCCCAGCATTTT	CASSWTLSEPQHF
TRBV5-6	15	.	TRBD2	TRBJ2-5	TGTGCCAGCACCATGGGACTAGCGGGATGGGAGACCCAGTACTTC	CASTMGLAGWETQYF
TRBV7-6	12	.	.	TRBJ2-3	TGTGCCAGCAGCCCCGGCCGGGATACGCAGTATTTT	CASSPGRDTQYF
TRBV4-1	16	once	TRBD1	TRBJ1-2	TGCGCCAGCAGCCAAGATGCCGGGACAGGGTTTGTCGGCTACACCTTC	CASSQDAGTGFVGYTF
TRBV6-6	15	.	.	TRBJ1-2	TGTGCCAGCAGTTACTCACAGACTTCTAACTATGGCTACACCTTC	CASSYSQTSNYGYTF
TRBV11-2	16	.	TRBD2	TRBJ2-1	TGTGCCAGCAGCTTAGACCTAGCGGGAGTCAGGAATGAGCAGTTCTTC	CASSLDLAGVRNEQFF
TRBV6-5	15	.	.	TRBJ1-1	TGTGCCAGCAGTTACCAACGGACTCCTAACACTGAAGCTTTCTTT	CASSYQRTPNTEAFF
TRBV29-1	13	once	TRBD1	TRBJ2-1	TGCAGCGTCACAGGGGGCTCCTACAATGAGCAGTTCTTC	CSVTGGSYNEQFF
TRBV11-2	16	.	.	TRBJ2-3	TGTGCCAGCAGCCCAAGGAGGGCCCTACCCACAGATACGCAGTATTTT	CASSPRRALPTDTQYF
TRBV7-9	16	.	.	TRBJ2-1	TGTGCCAGCAGCTTATTCGGACAGCTAAACTACAATGAGCAGTTCTTC	CASSLFGQLNYNEQFF
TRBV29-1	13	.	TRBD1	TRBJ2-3	TGCAGCGTTGTATTGGGGACAGTCAATACGCAGTATTTT	CSVVLGTVNTQYF
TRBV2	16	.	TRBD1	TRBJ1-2	TGTGCCAGCAGAGCCGGGACAGGGGAGTTCGTCTATGGCTACACCTTC	CASRAGTGEFVYGYTF
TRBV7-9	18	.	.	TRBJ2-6	TGTGCCAGCAGCTCGACACAGGTTCGTCGCTCTGGGGCCAACGTCCTGACTTTC	CASSSTQVRRSGANVLTF
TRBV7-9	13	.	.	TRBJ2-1	TGTGCCAGCAGCTCCCTAGGTTACGACGAGCAGTTCTTC	CASSSLGYDEQFF
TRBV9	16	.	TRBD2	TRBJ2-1	TGTGCCAGCAGCGGAGTGACTAGCGGGAGACCAATTGAGCAGTTCTTC	CASSGVTSGRPIEQFF
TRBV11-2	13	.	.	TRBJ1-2	TGTGCCAGCAGCGGGACCATGTCGGGCGGCTACACCTTC	CASSGTMSGGYTF
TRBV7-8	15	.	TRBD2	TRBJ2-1	TGTGCCAGCAGCTTAACGGGAGGGCCGCTCAATGAGCAGTTCTTC	CASSLTGGPLNEQFF
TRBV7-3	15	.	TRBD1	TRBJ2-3	TGTGCCAGCAGCTCGACAGGGAGCGGCACAGATACGCAGTATTTT	CASSSTGSGTDTQYF
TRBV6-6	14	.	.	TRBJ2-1	TGTGCCAGCAGTCCGGGACCCATAGTATATGAGCAGTTCTTC	CASSPGPIVYEQFF
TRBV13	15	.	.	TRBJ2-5	TGTGCCAGCAGCTTAGGCGACTTTCTGCCAGAGACCCAGTACTTC	CASSLGDFLPETQYF
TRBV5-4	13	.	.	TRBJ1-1	TGTGCCAGCAGCGCTGATACTAATACTGAAGCTTTCTTT	CASSADTNTEAFF
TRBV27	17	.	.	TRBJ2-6	TGTGCCAGCAGTTTAAGTGCCGTAGGTTCTGGGGCCAACGTCCTGACTTTC	CASSLSAVGSGANVLTF
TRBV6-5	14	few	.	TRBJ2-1	TGTGCCAGCAGGAGCGGGTTCTCCTACAATGAGCAGTTCTTC	CASRSGFSYNEQFF
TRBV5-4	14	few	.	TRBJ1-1	TGTGCCAGCAGCTTGACCACAGGCGGGACTGAAGCTTTCTTT	CASSLTTGGTEAFF
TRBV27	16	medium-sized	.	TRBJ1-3	TGTGCCAGCAGCCCCGAAATGGGGGAAGTTGGAAACACCATATATTTT	CASSPEMGEVGNTIYF
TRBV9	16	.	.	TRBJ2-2	TGTGCCAGCAGCGTAGCCGGGGGGCCGAGCACCGGGGAGCTGTTTTTT	CASSVAGGPSTGELFF
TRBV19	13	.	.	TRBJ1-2	TGTGCCAGTAGTTCACCATCACTTGGAGGCTACACCTTC	CASSSPSLGGYTF
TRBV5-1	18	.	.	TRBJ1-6	TGCGCCAGCAGCCCAAGGACAGAATCGAGCTCCTATAATTCACCCCTCCACTTT	CASSPRTESSSYNSPLHF
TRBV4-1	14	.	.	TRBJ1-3	TGCGCCAGCAGCCAGGGGACGGCTGGAAACACCATATATTTT	CASSQGTAGNTIYF
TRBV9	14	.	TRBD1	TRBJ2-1	TGTGCCAGCGCAACAGGGGGCGCCTACAATGAGCAGTTCTTC	CASATGGAYNEQFF
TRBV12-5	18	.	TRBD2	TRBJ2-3	TGTGCTAGTGGTTTGCCGACGACTAGCGGTTGGAGCACAGATACGCAGTATTTT	CASGLPTTSGWSTDTQYF
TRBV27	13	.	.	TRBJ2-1	TGTGCCAGCAGTTTAGGACGAGGCAATGAGCAGTTCTTC	CASSLGRGNEQFF
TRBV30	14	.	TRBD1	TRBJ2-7	TGTGCCTGGAGTTCCGAGAACAGGGGATACGAGCAGTACTTC	CAWSSENRGYEQYF
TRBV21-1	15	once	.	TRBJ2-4	TGTGCCAGCCCTTTCCTTCTAGCAGCCAAAAACATTCAGTACTTC	CASPFLLAAKNIQYF
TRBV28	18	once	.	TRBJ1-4	TGTGCCAGCAGTTTTTTACGGTCTGGAACGCTTACTAATGAAAAACTGTTTTTT	CASSFLRSGTLTNEKLFF